These T cell receptor beta chains were read from a single sample in a study of beta chain features in type 1 diabetes. Profiling relied on immunoSEQ multiplex PCR, and the TCRdb table lists in-frame clones only, not all of them. The sample has about 330,000 clones; 11% are singletons. Sequenced sample: naive CD4+ T cells from blood. The receptors originated from a woman aged 30 to 39 in good health. The CDR3 runs from the conserved cysteine through the conserved F or W. D genes are given only for firm matches. Some rows have no size entry. The others give once, few or many, or a class for an expanded clone.

v_gene	abundance	j_gene	d_gene	CDR3nt	CDR3aa
TRBV25-1	NA	TRBJ2-5	TRBD2	TGTGCCAGCACCTCAGCGGGAGTCGTGACCCAGTACTTC	CASTSAGVVTQYF
TRBV30	few	TRBJ1-1	NA	TGTGCCTGGAGGTCCAAGGGGCGCCCCACTGAAGCTTTCTTT	CAWRSKGRPTEAFF
TRBV6-5	NA	TRBJ1-1	TRBD1	TGTGCCAGCAGACCGGGACAGGGGCACTTTGAAGCTTTCTTT	CASRPGQGHFEAFF
TRBV30	few	TRBJ1-1	TRBD1	TGTGCCTGGAGTGCGGGGATGGACAGGGGCGCTTTCTTT	CAWSAGMDRGAFF
TRBV4-2	NA	TRBJ2-4	TRBD2	TGTGCCAGCAGCCAAGAACGGAGCGGGAACAAAAACATTCAGTACTTC	CASSQERSGNKNIQYF
TRBV9	NA	TRBJ2-1	TRBD2	TGTGCCAGCAGCGCTCCGGGACTAGCGTCATTGCAGCAGTTCTTC	CASSAPGLASLQQFF
TRBV20-1	few	TRBJ1-3	NA	TGCAGTGGGCGGGTTGGGAAGACCATATATTTT	CSGRVGKTIYF
TRBV7-6	NA	TRBJ2-5	NA	TGTGCCAGCAGTCACAGGGAGATGGAGACCCAGTACTTC	CASSHREMETQYF
TRBV14	NA	TRBJ2-7	TRBD2	TGTGCCAGCAGGCAGACCGGGACCCGGGGGGTAGCCTACGAGCAGTACTTC	CASRQTGTRGVAYEQYF
TRBV6-5	few	TRBJ1-4	TRBD1	TGTGCCAGCAGTGCTAGACAGGGAAGGAATGAAAAACTGTTTTTT	CASSARQGRNEKLFF
TRBV5-4	few	TRBJ1-2	NA	TGTGCCAGCAGCTTGCTGGGGCAGCGAAGAGACTATGGCTACACCTTC	CASSLLGQRRDYGYTF
TRBV9	NA	TRBJ1-1	NA	TGTGCCAGCAGCGTAGGTACAGGGTACCAGGGGAACACTGAAGCTTTCTTT	CASSVGTGYQGNTEAFF
TRBV9	NA	TRBJ2-1	NA	TGTGCCAGCAGCGTAGCGGATGAGCAGTTCTTC	CASSVADEQFF
TRBV28	few	TRBJ1-4	NA	TGTGCCAGCACCCCTGGGGGGTTGAGAGGCAAACTGTTTTTT	CASTPGGLRGKLFF
TRBV27	NA	TRBJ1-1	TRBD1	TGTGCCAGCAGTTCCCGCCTCCCTCCCGGGACAGGGGGCGAGGACACTGAAGCTTTCTTT	CASSSRLPPGTGGEDTEAFF
TRBV7-9	few	TRBJ2-1	NA	TGTGCCAGCAGCCGCCGGGGGTTCTTC	CASSRRGFF
TRBV7-2	few	TRBJ2-1	NA	TGTGCCAGCAGCTCACCCCGCACAGGGTTCGATGAGCAGTTCTTC	CASSSPRTGFDEQFF
TRBV7-9	few	TRBJ1-4	NA	TGTGCCAGCAGCTCGGTTACGGGAAACGAAAAACTGTTTTTT	CASSSVTGNEKLFF
TRBV5-1	few	TRBJ1-3	TRBD1	TGCGCCAGCAGCTTGGCTGGCGGGACAGCGTTATCTGGAAACACCATATATTTT	CASSLAGGTALSGNTIYF
TRBV7-2	NA	TRBJ2-1	TRBD2	TGTGCCAGCAGCTTAGAGGTAGCGGGAGTTGGACCCAATGAGCAGTTCTTC	CASSLEVAGVGPNEQFF
TRBV7-9	few	TRBJ1-1	NA	TGTGCCAGCAGCCTTCCGCTGGCGGGGGGTTTTGCTTTCTTT	CASSLPLAGGFAFF
TRBV9	NA	TRBJ2-2	TRBD2	TGTGCCAGCAGCGTTAGCGGGAGGGGTTATACCGGGGAGCTGTTTTTT	CASSVSGRGYTGELFF
TRBV7-3	NA	TRBJ2-2	NA	TGTGCCAGCAGCTTAACAGTAGGGGCCACCGGGGAGCTGTTTTTT	CASSLTVGATGELFF
TRBV4-3	NA	TRBJ2-3	TRBD2	TGCGCCAGCAGCCAAGTTAGGGCTAGCGGGAGTGATACGCAGTATTTT	CASSQVRASGSDTQYF
TRBV9	NA	TRBJ2-5	TRBD2	TGTGCCAGCAGCGTAGGGATTTCTGGGACTACCGGGGGGGAGACCCAGTACTTC	CASSVGISGTTGGETQYF
TRBV6-5	NA	TRBJ2-7	NA	TGTGCCAGCAGTTACTCGATGATCGGGGACACCTACGAGCAGTACTTC	CASSYSMIGDTYEQYF
TRBV6-5	few	TRBJ2-7	NA	TGTGCCAGCACCCCGCCAGGGGCCTACGAGCAGTACTTC	CASTPPGAYEQYF
TRBV18	few	TRBJ2-3	NA	TGTGCCAGCTCACCCCGCGAGGGGACTAGCACAGATACGCAGTATTTT	CASSPREGTSTDTQYF
TRBV30	few	TRBJ1-1	TRBD1	TGTGCCTGGAGTGTAACAGGGGGGGGAACTGAAGCTTTCTTT	CAWSVTGGGTEAFF
TRBV15	NA	TRBJ2-5	NA	TGTGCCACCAGCAGAGATATTCCGACCCAGTACTTC	CATSRDIPTQYF
TRBV7-2	NA	TRBJ1-5	TRBD1	TGTGCCAGCAGCCCGACAGGGGGCGGCAATCAGCCCCAGCATTTT	CASSPTGGGNQPQHF
TRBV6-5	few	TRBJ2-5	NA	TGTGCCAGCAGTTACTGGGGGGTGGCCACAGAGACCCAGTACTTC	CASSYWGVATETQYF
TRBV6-5	NA	TRBJ2-1	TRBD2	TGTGCCAGCAGTCGCCCTAGCGGGAGGCATGAGCAGTTCTTC	CASSRPSGRHEQFF
TRBV5-4	NA	TRBJ1-4	NA	TGTGCCAGCAGCCGGAGGACAGCGAGTTTGAATGAAAAACTGTTTTTT	CASSRRTASLNEKLFF
TRBV27	few	TRBJ2-7	NA	TGTGCCAGCAGTCCCCAAATAGACTCCTACGAGCAGTACTTC	CASSPQIDSYEQYF
TRBV11-2	NA	TRBJ2-7	TRBD2	TGTGCCAGCAGACGACCGGGACTAGCAACCTACGAGCAGTACTTC	CASRRPGLATYEQYF
TRBV11-1	once	TRBJ2-3	NA	TGTGCCAGCAGCTTTTCCAGAGGGATACCAGATACGCAGTATTTT	CASSFSRGIPDTQYF
TRBV5-8	NA	TRBJ1-1	TRBD1	TGTGCCAGCAGCCTAGCTGGGACAGGGGTTAAAACTGAAGCTTTCTTT	CASSLAGTGVKTEAFF
TRBV6-5	NA	TRBJ1-1	TRBD1	TGTGCCAGCAGTAAGGACAGGGGCACTGAAGCTTTCTTT	CASSKDRGTEAFF
TRBV6-6	few	TRBJ1-4	NA	TGTGCCAGCAGTCGCGACAGTAATGAAAAACTGTTTTTT	CASSRDSNEKLFF
TRBV29-1	few	TRBJ1-2	TRBD1	TGCAGCGTTGAACGCCGCGACAGGGGCAGGGATTACTATGGCTACACCTTC	CSVERRDRGRDYYGYTF
TRBV30	few	TRBJ2-7	NA	TGTGCCTGGAGTGCTAGCTACGAGCAGTACTTC	CAWSASYEQYF
TRBV5-1	few	TRBJ1-5	NA	TGCGCCAGCAGCTTGGGCGTAGGACTCAATCAGCCCCAGCATTTT	CASSLGVGLNQPQHF
TRBV7-9	NA	TRBJ2-4	TRBD2	TGTGCCAGCAGCTTATCCCCGAGCGGGAGTGCCAAAAACATTCAGTACTTC	CASSLSPSGSAKNIQYF
TRBV5-4	NA	TRBJ1-2	TRBD1	TGTGCCAGCAGCTTAGGACAGGGTCGCGGCTACACCTTC	CASSLGQGRGYTF
TRBV5-6	few	TRBJ1-1	TRBD1	TGTGCCAGCAGCTTGGGACAGGGGGCCGCTGAAGCTTTCTTT	CASSLGQGAAEAFF
TRBV9	few	TRBJ2-3	TRBD1	TGTGCCAGCAGTCCCGGACAGGGGGATTATTACGGCACAGATACGCAGTATTTT	CASSPGQGDYYGTDTQYF
TRBV27	NA	TRBJ2-4	TRBD2	TGTGCCAGCAGTTCTAGAATACTAGCGTACGATTCATTAGCCAAAAACATTCAGTACTTC	CASSSRILAYDSLAKNIQYF
TRBV28	NA	TRBJ2-3	NA	TGTGCCAGCAGCCCTCGTACAGGGTGGGGTGGGACAGATACGCAGTATTTT	CASSPRTGWGGTDTQYF
TRBV7-2	few	TRBJ2-7	TRBD2	TGTGCCAGCAGCCTAGATAGCGGGAGGCAGTACTTC	CASSLDSGRQYF
TRBV28	NA	TRBJ2-7	TRBD1	TGTGCCAGCAGTACGAGACAGGGGGTTAGGTACTTC	CASSTRQGVRYF
TRBV19	NA	TRBJ2-5	NA	TGTGCCAGTTCTCTAGGACTGGTAGCTCAAGAGACCCAGTACTTC	CASSLGLVAQETQYF
TRBV5-1	NA	TRBJ1-1	NA	TGCGCCAGCAGCTTCCGATATGGGGGGTTGAACACTGAAGCTTTCTTT	CASSFRYGGLNTEAFF